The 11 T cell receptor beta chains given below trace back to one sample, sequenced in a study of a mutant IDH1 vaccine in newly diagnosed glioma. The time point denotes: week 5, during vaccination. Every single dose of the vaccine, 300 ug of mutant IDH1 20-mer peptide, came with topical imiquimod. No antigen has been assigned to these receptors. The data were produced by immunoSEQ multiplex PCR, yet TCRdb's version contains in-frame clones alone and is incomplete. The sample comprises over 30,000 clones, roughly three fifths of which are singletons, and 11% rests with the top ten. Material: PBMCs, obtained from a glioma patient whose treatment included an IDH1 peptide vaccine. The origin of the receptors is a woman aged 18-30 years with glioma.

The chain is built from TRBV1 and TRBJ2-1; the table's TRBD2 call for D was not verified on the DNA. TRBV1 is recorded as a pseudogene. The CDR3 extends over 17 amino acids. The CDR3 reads CTSSATPGLAGSAEQFF. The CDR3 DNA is TGCACCAGCAGCGCGACTCCGGGACTAGCGGGGTCGGCGGAGCAGTTCTTC.

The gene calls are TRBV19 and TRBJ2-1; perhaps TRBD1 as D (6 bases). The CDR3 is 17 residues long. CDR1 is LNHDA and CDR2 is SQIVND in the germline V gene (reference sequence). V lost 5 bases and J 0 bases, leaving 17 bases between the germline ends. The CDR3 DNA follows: TGTGCCAGTAGTCCAAACTCAGGGGTTAGCTCCTACAATGAGCAGTTCTTC. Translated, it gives CASSPNSGVSSYNEQFF.

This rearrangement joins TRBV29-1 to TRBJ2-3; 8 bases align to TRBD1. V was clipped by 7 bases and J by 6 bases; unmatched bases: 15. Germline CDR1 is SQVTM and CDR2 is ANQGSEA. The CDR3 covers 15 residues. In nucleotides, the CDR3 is TGCAGCGCTCGTAGTGGGCAGGGGGCGATGGATACGCAGTATTTT. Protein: CSARSGQGAMDTQYF.

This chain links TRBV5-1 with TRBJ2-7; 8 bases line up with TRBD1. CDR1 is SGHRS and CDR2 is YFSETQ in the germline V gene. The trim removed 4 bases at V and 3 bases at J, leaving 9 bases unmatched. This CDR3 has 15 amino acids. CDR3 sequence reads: CASSQDQGAFYEQYF. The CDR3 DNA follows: TGCGCCAGCAGCCAGGACCAGGGGGCGTTCTACGAGCAGTACTTC.

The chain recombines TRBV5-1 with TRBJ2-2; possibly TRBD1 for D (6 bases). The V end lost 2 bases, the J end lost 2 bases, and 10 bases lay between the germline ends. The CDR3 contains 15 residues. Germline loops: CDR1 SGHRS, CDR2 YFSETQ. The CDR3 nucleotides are TGCGCCAGCAGCTTAGACGGGACAAACACCGGGGAGCTGTTTTTT. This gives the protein CASSLDGTNTGELFF.

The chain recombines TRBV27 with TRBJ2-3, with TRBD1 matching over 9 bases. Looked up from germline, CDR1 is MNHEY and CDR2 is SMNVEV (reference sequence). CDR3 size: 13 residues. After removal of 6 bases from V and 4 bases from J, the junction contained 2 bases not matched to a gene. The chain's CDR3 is CASSRQGADTQYF. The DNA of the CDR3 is TGTGCCAGCAGCCGACAGGGGGCAGATACGCAGTATTTT.

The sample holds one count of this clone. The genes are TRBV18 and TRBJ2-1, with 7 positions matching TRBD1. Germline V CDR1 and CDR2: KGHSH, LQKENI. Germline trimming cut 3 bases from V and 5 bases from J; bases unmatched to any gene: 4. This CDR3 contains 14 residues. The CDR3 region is CASSPLDRDNEQFF. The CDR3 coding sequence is TGTGCCAGCTCACCCCTCGACAGGGACAATGAGCAGTTCTTC.

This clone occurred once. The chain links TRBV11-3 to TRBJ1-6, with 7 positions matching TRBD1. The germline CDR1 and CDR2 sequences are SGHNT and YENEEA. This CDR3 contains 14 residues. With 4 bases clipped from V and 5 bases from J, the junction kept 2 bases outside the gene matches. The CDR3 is CASSSGTDNSPLHF. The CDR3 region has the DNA TGTGCCAGCAGCTCCGGGACAGATAATTCACCCCTCCACTTT.

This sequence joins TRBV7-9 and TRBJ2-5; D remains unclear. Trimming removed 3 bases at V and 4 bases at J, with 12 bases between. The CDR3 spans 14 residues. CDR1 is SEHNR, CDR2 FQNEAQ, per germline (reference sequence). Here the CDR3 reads CASSLRKAGETQYF. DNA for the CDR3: TGTGCCAGCAGCTTGAGGAAGGCCGGAGAGACCCAGTACTTC.

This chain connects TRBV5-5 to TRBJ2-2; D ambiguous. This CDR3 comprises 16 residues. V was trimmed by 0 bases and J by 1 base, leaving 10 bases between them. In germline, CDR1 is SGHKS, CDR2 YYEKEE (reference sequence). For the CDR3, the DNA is TGTGCCAGCAGCTTGGATTTTGAACGGAACACCGGGGAGCTGTTTTTT. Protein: CASSLDFERNTGELFF.

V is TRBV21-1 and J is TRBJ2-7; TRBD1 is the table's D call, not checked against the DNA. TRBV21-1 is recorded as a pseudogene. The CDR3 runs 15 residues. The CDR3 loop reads CASSPDWTANYEQYF. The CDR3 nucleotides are TGTGCCAGCAGCCCCGACTGGACAGCGAACTACGAGCAGTACTTC.